Listed here are 3 T cell receptor beta chains from one sample, sequenced in a study of shared clonotypes between healthy human individuals. Sequenced by immunoSEQ multiplex PCR; TCRdb stores in-frame clones only, minus some. Here the sample spans hundreds of thousands of clones, 55% to 85% being singletons. The sample comprised memory CD4+ T cells sorted from blood. Specified subset: CD45RA-negative fraction. The receptors derive from a woman younger than 45 in good health.

The V and J genes are TRBV28 and TRBJ2-1; D could derive from TRBD1 or TRBD2 (6 bases each). The V gene lost 5 bases and the J gene lost 7 bases, with 15 bases spanning the gap. This CDR3 is built from 14 residues. CDR1 is MDHEN and CDR2 is SYDVKM in the germline V gene. CDR3 region: CASSLGGGPNEQFF. In nucleotides, the CDR3 is TGTGCCAGCAGTCTGGGGGGCGGGCCGAATGAGCAGTTCTTC.

Details on this clone: This clone may be a read error of a much larger clone one base away. The sample has other DNA sequences that encode this CDR3 too. This rearrangement joins TRBV7-2 to TRBJ2-1; no clear D gene. CDR3 length equals 15 residues. Germline lookup yields CDR1 SGHTA and CDR2 FQGNSA. Trimming cost V 1 base and J 2 bases, with 9 bases left between them. This CDR3 reads CASSLGVLTYNEQFF. For the CDR3, the DNA is TGTGCCAGCAGCTTAGGGGTCCTTACCTACAATGAGCAGTTCTTC.

V usage is TRBV4-2 and J usage is TRBJ2-2; D perhaps matches TRBD1 (6 bases). Trimming removed 4 bases at V and 5 bases at J, with 20 bases between. The CDR3 has 17 amino acids. CDR1 is LGHNA, CDR2 YNFKEQ, per germline. The CDR3 nucleotides read TGTGCCAGCAGCCTCGAACTGGCCCAGGGGAGAACCGGGGAGCTGTTTTTT. It is translated as CASSLELAQGRTGELFF.